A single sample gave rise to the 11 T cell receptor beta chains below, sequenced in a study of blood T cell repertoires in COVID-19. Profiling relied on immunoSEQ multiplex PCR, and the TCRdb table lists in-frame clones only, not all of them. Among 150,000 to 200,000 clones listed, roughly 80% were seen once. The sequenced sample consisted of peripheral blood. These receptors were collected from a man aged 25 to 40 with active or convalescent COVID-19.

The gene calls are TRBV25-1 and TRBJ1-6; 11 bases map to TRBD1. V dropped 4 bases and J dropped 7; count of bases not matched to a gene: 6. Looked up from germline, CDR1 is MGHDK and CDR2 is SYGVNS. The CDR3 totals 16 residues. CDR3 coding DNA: TGTGCCAGCAGTGGGACAGGGGGCAGTCAGAATTCACCCCTCCACTTT. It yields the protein CASSGTGGSQNSPLHF.

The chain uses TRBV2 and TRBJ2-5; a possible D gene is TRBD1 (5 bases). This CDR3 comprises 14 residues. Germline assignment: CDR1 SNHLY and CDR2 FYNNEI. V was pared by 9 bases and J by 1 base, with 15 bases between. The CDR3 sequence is CASTPEQVQETQYF. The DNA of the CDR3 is TGTGCCAGTACACCCGAACAGGTCCAAGAGACCCAGTACTTC.

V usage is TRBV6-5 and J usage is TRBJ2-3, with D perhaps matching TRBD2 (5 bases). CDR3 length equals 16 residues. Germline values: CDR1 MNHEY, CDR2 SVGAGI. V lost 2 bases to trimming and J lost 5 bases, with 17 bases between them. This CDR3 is CASSYGGVSPKDTQYF. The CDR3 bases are TGTGCCAGCAGTTACGGAGGTGTCAGCCCAAAAGATACGCAGTATTTT.

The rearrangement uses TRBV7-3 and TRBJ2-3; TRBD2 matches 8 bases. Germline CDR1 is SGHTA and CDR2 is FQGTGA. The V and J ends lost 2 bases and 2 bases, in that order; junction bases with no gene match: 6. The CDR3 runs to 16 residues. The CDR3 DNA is TGTGCCAGCAGCTTATTGGCGGGGGGTAACACAGATACGCAGTATTTT. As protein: CASSLLAGGNTDTQYF. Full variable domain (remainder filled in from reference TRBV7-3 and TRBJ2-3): GAGVSQTPSNKVTEKGKYVELRCDPISGHTALYWYRQSLGQGPEFLIYFQGTGAADDSGLPNDRFFAVRPEGSVSTLKIQRTERGDSAVYLCASSLLAGGNTDTQYFGPGTRLTVL.

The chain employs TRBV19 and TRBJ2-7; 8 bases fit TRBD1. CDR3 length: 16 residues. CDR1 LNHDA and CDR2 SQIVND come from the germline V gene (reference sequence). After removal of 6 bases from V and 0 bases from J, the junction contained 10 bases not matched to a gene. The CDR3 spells CASSPQTGATSYEQYF. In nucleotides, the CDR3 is TGTGCCAGTAGCCCCCAGACAGGGGCTACCTCCTACGAGCAGTACTTC.

The CDR3 loop reads CASSLTASGAGTDTQYF. CDR3 DNA: TGTGCCAGCAGCTTAACTGCTAGCGGGGCGGGGACAGATACGCAGTATTTT. The chain combines TRBV7-3 with TRBJ2-3; 9 nucleotides match TRBD2. CDR1 SGHTA and CDR2 FQGTGA come from the germline V gene. This CDR3 contains 17 residues. V dropped 0 bases and J dropped 3; count of bases not matched to a gene: 7.

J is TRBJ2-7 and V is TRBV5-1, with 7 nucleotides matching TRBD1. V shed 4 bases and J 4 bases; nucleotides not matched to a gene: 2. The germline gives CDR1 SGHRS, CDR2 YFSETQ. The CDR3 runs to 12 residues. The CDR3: CASSLQGYEQYV. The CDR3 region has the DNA TGCGCCAGCAGCCTACAGGGGTACGAGCAGTACGTC.

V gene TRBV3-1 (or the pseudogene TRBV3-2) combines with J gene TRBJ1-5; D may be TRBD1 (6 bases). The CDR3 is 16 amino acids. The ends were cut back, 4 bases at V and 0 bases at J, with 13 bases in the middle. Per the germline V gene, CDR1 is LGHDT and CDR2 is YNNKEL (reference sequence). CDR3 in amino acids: CASSLNRDLSNQPQHF. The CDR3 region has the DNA TGTGCCAGCAGCCTTAACAGGGACCTTAGCAATCAGCCCCAGCATTTT.

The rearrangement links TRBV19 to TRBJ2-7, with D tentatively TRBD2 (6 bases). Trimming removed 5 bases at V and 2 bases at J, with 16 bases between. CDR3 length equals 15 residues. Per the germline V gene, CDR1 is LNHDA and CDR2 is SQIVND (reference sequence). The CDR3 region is CASSRGTFAAYEQYF. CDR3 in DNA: TGTGCCAGTAGTCGAGGGACTTTTGCGGCCTACGAGCAGTACTTC.

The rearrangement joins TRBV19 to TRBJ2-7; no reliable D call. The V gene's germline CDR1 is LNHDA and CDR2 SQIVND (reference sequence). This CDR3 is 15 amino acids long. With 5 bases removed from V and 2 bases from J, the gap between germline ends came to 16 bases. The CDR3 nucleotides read TGTGCCAGTAGTGCCGGTACATCCGGAGCCTACGAGCAGTACTTC. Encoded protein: CASSAGTSGAYEQYF. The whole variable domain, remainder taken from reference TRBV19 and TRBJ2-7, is DGGITQSPKYLFRKEGQNVTLSCEQNLNHDAMYWYRQDPGQGLRLIYYSQIVNDFQKGDIAEGYSVSREKKESFPLTVTSAQKNPTAFYLCASSAGTSGAYEQYFGPGTRLTVT.

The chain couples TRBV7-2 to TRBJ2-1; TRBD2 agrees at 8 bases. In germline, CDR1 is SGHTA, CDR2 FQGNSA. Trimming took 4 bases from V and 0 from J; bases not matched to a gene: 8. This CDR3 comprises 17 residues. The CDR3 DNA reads TGTGCCAGCAGCTCTTCCAGTAGCGGGGTCTCCTACAATGAGCAGTTCTTC. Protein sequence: CASSSSSSGVSYNEQFF.